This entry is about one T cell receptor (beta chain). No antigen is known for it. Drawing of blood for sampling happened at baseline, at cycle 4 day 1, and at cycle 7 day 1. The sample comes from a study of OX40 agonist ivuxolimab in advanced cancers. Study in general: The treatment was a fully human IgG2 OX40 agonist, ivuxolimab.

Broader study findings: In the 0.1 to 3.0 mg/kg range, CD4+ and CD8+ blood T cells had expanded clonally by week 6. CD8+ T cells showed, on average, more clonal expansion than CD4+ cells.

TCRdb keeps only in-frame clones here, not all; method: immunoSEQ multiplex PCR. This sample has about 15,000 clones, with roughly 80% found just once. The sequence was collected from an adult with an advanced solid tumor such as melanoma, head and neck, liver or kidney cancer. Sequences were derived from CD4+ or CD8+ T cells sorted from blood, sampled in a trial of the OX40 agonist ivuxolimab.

CDR3 in DNA: TGTGCCAGCAGCGTAATGCAGGGGCCCCCAGATACGCAGTATTTT. It codes for CASSVMQGPPDTQYF. The chain links TRBV9 to TRBJ2-3; D is possibly TRBD1 (6 bases). The CDR3 length is 15 residues. The germline V and J ends were trimmed by 1 base and 4 bases, with 13 bases remaining between them. The germline V gene has CDR1 SGDLS and CDR2 YYNGEE.